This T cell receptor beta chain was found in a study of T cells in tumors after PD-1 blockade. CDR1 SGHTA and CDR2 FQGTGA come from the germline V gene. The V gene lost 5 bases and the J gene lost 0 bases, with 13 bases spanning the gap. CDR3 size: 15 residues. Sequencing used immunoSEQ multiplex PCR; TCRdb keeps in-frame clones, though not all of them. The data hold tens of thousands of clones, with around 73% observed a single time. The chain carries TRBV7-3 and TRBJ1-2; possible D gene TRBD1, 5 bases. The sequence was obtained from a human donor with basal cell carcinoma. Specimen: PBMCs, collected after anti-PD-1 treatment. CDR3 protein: CASSPSGGSNYGYTF. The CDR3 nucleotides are TGTGCCAGCAGCCCCTCCGGGGGGTCTAACTATGGCTACACCTTC. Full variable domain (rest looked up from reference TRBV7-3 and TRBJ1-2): GAGVSQTPSNKVTEKGKYVELRCDPISGHTALYWYRQSLGQGPEFLIYFQGTGAADDSGLPNDRFFAVRPEGSVSTLKIQRTERGDSAVYLCASSPSGGSNYGYTFGSGTRLTVV.